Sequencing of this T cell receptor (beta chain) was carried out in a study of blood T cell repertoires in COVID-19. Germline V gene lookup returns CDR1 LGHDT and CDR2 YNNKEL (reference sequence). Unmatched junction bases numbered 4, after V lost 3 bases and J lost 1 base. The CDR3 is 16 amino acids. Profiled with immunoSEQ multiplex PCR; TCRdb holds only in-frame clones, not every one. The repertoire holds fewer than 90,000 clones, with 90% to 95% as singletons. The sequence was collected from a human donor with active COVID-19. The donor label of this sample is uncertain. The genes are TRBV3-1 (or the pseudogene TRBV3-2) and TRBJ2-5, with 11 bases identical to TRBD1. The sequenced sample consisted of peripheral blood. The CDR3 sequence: CASSQGTGGAQETQYF. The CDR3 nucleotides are TGTGCCAGCAGCCAGGGGACAGGGGGTGCCCAAGAGACCCAGTACTTC.